The 2 T cell receptor beta chains below come from one sample, sequenced in a study of cytomegalovirus exposure and HLA in healthy donors. PCR used 60 Vbeta primers and 13 Jbeta primers. Profiled with immunoSEQ multiplex PCR; TCRdb holds only in-frame clones, not every one. The table has some 180,000 clones, around 80% seen once. The source material was PBMCs. These receptor sequences come from a male donor in good health and CMV-seronegative.

In DNA, the CDR3 is TGTGCCAGCAGCGTAGCATTAGGCGGTGAAAAACTGTTTTTT. Protein: CASSVALGGEKLFF. The chain is built from TRBV9 and TRBJ1-4, with D unclear. The germline V gene encodes CDR1 SGDLS and CDR2 YYNGEE. The CDR3 runs to 14 residues. V shed 0 bases and J shed 7 bases, with 10 bases lying between them.

CDR3 protein: CASSQGPGQHYEQYF. Here the CDR3 DNA reads TGCGCCAGCAGCCAAGGGCCGGGACAGCACTACGAGCAGTACTTC. The chain joins TRBV4-1 to TRBJ2-7; the match to TRBD1 covers 7 bases. The J segment lost 3 bases and the V segment lost 1 base, leaving 6 bases of the junction unmatched. Germline V gene data show CDR1 as MGHRA and CDR2 as YSYEKL. The CDR3 is 15 amino acids.